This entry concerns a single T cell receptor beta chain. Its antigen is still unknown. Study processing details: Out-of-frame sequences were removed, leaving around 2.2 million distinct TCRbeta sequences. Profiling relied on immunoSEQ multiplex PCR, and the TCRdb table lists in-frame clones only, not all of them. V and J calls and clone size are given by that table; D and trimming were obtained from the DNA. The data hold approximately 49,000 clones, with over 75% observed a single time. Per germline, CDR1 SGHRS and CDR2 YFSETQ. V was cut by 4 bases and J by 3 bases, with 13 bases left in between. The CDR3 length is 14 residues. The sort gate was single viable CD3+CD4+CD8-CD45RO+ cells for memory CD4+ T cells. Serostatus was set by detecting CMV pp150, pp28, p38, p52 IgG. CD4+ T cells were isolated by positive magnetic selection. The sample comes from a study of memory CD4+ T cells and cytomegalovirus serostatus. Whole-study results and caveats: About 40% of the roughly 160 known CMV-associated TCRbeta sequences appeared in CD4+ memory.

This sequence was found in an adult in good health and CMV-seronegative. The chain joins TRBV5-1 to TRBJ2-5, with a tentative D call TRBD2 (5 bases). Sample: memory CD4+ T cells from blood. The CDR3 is CASSTTLGEETQYF. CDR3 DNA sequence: TGCGCCAGCAGCACTACACTGGGAGAAGAGACCCAGTACTTC.